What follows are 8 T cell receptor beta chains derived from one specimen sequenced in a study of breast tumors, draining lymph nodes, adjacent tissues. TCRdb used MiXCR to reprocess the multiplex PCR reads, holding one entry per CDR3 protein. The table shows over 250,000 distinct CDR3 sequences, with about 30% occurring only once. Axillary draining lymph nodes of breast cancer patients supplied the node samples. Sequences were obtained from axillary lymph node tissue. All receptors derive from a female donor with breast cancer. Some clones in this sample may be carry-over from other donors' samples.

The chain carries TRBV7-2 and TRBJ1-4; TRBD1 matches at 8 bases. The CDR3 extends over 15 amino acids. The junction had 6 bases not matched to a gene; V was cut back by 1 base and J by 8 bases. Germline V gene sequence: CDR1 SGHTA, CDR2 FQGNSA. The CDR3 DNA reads TGTGCCAGCAGCTTAGACGGACAGGGTTGGGAAAAACTGTTTTTT. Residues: CASSLDGQGWEKLFF.

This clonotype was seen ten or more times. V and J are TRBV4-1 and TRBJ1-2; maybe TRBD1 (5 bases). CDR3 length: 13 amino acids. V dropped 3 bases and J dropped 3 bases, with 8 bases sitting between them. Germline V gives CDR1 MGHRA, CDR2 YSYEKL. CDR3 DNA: TGCGCCAGCAGCCAGCCAGGGTACTATGGCTACACCTTC. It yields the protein CASSQPGYYGYTF.

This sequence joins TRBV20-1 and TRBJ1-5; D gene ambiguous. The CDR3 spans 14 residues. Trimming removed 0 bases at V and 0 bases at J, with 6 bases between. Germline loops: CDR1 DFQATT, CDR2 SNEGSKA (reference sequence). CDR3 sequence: CSARDTVSNQPQHF. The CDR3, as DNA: TGCAGTGCTAGAGATACGGTTAGCAATCAGCCCCAGCATTTT.

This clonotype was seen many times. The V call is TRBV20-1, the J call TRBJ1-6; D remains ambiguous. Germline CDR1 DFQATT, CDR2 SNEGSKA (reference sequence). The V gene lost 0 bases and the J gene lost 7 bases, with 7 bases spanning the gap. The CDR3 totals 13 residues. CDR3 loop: CSARDPVNSPLHF. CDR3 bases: TGCAGTGCTAGAGATCCGGTAAATTCACCCCTCCACTTT.

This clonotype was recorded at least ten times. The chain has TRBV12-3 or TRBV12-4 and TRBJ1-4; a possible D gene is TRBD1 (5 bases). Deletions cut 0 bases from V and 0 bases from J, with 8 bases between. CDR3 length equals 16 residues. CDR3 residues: CASSLAGGATNEKLFF. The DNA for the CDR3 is TGTGCCAGCAGTTTAGCGGGGGGTGCAACTAATGAAAAACTGTTTTTT.

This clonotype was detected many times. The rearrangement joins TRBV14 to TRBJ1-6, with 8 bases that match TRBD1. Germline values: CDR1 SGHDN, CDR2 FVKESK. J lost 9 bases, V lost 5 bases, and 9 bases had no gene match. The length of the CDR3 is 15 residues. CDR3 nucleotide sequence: TGTGCCAGCAGCGCGGACAGGGCCCGCGGTTCACCCCTCCACTTT. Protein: CASSADRARGSPLHF.

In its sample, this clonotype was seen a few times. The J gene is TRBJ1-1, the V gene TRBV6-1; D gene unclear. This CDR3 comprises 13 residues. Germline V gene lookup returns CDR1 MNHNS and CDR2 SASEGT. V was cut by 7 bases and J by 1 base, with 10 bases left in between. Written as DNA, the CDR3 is TGTGCCAGCACAAAGGTCCCGAACACTGAAGCTTTCTTT. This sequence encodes CASTKVPNTEAFF.

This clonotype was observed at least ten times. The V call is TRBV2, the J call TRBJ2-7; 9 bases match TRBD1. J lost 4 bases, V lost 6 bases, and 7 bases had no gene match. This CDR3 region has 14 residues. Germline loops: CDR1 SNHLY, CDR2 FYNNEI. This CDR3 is CASRPGQGIYEQYF. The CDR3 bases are TGTGCCAGCAGACCGGGACAGGGTATTTACGAGCAGTACTTC.